This T cell receptor (beta chain) is drawn from a study of regulatory T cells in long-lasting Graves disease. As for the study in general: Antithyroid drugs had been given to newly diagnosed Graves' patients for under 3 months.

Arm-PCR of CDR3 regions with iRepertoire HTBI primers generated TCR beta libraries. TCRdb re-called the multiplex PCR reads through MiXCR, storing one row per CDR3 protein. The data contain some 500,000 distinct CDR3 sequences, approximately 13% of them seen just once; the ten biggest clones take up 8% to 10%. This clonotype was counted at least ten times. Its cognate antigen is unknown. Time point meaning: newly diagnosed GD, antithyroid drugs for less than 3 months. PBMCs were the source of the RNA used for TCR sequencing. The germline V gene has CDR1 MNHNS and CDR2 SASEGT. CDR3 length equals 13 residues. V dropped 8 bases and J dropped 1 base, with 11 bases sitting between them. Study-level findings and limits: The TCR repertoire of persistent Graves' patients was less diverse than that of newly diagnosed ones.

The data also belong to a second study, concerning T cells in Graves' hyperthyroidism and ophthalmopathy. That source reports: Blood shared most expanded thyroid clonotypes above 0.001.

The origin of this receptor is a man under 40 with Graves disease. Sequenced material: peripheral blood mononuclear cells (PBMCs), taken at new diagnosis, from a patient treated with antithyroid drugs. The chain joins TRBV6-1 to TRBJ1-1; no definite D call. The CDR3 sequence is CASGRETNTEAFF. In DNA form, the CDR3 reads TGTGCCAGCGGGAGGGAGACGAACACTGAAGCTTTCTTT.